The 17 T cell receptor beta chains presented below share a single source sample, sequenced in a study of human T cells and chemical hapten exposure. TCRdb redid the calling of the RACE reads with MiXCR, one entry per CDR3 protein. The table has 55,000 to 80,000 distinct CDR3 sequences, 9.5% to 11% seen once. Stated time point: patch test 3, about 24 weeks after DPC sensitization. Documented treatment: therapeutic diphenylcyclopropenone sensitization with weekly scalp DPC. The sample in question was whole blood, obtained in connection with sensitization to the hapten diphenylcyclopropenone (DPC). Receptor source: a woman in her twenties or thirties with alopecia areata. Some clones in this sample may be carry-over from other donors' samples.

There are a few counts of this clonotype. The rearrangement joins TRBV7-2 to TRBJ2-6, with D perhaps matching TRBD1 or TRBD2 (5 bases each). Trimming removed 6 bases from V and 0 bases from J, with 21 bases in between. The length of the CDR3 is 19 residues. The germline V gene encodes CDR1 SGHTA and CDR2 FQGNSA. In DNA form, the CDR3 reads TGTGCCAGCAGGCGTACGATCCGGGACGGAAGCTCTGGGGCCAACGTCCTGACTTTC. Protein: CASRRTIRDGSSGANVLTF.

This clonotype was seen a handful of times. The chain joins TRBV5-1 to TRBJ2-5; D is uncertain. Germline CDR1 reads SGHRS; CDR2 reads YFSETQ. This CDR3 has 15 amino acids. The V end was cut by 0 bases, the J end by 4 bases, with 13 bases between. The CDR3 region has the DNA TGCGCCAGCAGCTTGGCACCTCAAGTCGGAGAGACCCAGTACTTC. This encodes CASSLAPQVGETQYF.

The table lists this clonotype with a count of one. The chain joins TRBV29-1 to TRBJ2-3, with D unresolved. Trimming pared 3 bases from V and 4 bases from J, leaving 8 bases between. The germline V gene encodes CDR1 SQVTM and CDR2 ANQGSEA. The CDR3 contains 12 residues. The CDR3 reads CSVERISDTQYF. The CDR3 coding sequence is TGCAGCGTTGAGAGGATCTCAGATACGCAGTATTTT.

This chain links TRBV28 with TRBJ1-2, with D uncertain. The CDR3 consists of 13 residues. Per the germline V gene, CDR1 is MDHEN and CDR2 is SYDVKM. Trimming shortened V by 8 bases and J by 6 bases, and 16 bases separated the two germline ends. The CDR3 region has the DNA TGTGCCAGCCTTCCCCCGGGGTACGATGGCTACACCTTC. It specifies CASLPPGYDGYTF.

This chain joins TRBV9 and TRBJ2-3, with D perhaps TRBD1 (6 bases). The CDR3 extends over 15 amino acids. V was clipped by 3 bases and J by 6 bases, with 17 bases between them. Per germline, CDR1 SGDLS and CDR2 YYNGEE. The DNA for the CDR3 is TGTGCCAGCAGCGACCCACCAGGGGTAGAGGATACGCAGTATTTT. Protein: CASSDPPGVEDTQYF. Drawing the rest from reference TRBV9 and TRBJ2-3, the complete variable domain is DSGVTQTPKHLITATGQRVTLRCSPRSGDLSVYWYQQSLDQGLQFLIQYYNGEERAKGNILERFSAQQFPDLHSELNLSSLELGDSALYFCASSDPPGVEDTQYFGPGTRLTVL.

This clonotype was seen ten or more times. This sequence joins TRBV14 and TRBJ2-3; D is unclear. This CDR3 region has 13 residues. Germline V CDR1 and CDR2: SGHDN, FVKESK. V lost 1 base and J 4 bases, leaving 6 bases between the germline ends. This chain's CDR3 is CASSQAGADTQYF. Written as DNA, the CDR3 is TGTGCCAGCAGCCAAGCCGGAGCAGATACGCAGTATTTT. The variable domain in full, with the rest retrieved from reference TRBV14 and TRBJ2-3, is EAGVTQFPSHSVIEKGQTVTLRCDPISGHDNLYWYRRVMGKEIKFLLHFVKESKQDESGMPNNRFLAERTGGTYSTLKVQPAELEDSGVYFCASSQAGADTQYFGPGTRLTVL.

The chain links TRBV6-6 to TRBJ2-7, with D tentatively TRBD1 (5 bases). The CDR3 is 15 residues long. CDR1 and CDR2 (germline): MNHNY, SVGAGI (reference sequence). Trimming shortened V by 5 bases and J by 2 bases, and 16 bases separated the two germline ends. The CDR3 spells CASSPGSKGTYEQYF. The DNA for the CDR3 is TGTGCCAGCAGTCCCGGAAGTAAGGGGACCTACGAGCAGTACTTC.

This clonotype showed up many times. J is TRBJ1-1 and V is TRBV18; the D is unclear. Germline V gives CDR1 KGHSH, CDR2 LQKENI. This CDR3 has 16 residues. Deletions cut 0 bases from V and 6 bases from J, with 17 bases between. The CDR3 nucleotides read TGTGCCAGCTCACCACCCATATCCGGGATATTTTCTGAAGCTTTCTTT. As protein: CASSPPISGIFSEAFF.

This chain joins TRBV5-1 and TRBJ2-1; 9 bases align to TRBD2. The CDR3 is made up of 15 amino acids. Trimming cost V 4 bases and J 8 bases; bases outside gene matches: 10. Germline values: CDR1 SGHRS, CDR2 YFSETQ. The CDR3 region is CASSRISGREDEQFF. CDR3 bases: TGCGCCAGCAGCCGAATTAGCGGGAGAGAGGATGAGCAGTTCTTC.

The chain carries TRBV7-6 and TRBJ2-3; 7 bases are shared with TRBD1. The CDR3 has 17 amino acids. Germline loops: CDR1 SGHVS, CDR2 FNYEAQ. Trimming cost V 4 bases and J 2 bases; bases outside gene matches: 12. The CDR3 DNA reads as TGTGCCAGCAGCTCGCGCCCAGGGGGATTTAACACAGATACGCAGTATTTT. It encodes CASSSRPGGFNTDTQYF.

CDR3: CAGTGGRETQYF. The DNA of the CDR3 is TGTGCCGGAACAGGGGGACGAGAGACCCAGTACTTC. The chain carries TRBV30 and TRBJ2-5, with TRBD1 matching 8 bases. Germline V CDR1 and CDR2: GTSNPN, SVGIG (reference sequence). V gave up 8 bases and J gave up 4 bases; unmatched junction bases: 6. This CDR3 comprises 12 residues.

The CDR3 nucleotides read TGTGCCAGCAGGAGGACTTCGTCTGGAAACACCATATATTTT. Translation gives CASRRTSSGNTIYF. The V and J genes are TRBV7-2 and TRBJ1-3; D remains ambiguous. The germline CDR1 and CDR2 sequences are SGHTA and FQGNSA. The CDR3 runs 14 residues. Trimming removed 6 bases from V and 1 base from J, with 10 bases in between.

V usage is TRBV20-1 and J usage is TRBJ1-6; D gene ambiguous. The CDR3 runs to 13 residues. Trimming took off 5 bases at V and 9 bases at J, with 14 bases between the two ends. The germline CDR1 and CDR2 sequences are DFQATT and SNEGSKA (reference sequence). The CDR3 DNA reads TGCAGTGCTCCCGCCTGGTGGGGTTCACCCCTCCACTTT. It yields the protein CSAPAWWGSPLHF.

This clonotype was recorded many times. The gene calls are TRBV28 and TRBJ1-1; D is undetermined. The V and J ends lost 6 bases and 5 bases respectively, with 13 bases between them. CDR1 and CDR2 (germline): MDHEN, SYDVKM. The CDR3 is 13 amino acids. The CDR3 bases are TGTGCCAGCAGCGTGGGCCAAGGGACTGAAGCTTTCTTT. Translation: CASSVGQGTEAFF.

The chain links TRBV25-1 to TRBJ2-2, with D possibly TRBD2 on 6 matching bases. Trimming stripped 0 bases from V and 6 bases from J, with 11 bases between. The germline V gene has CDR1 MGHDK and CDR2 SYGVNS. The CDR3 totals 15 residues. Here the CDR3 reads CASSEYISGAGELFF. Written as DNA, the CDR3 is TGTGCCAGCAGTGAATATATTTCGGGAGCCGGGGAGCTGTTTTTT.

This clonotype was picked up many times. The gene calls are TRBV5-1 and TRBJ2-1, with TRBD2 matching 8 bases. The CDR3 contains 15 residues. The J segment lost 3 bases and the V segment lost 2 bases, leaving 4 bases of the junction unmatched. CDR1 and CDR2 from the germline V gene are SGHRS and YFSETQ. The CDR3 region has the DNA TGCGCCAGCAGCTTTAGCGGGGTGAGCTACAATGAGCAGTTCTTC. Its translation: CASSFSGVSYNEQFF.

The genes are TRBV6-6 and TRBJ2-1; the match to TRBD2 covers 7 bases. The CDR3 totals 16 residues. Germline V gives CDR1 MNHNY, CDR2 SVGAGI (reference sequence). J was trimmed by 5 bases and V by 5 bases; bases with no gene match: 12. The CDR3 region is CASSNTRGTTNNEQFF. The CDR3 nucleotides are TGTGCCAGCAGTAACACGCGGGGGACTACTAACAATGAGCAGTTCTTC.